This TCR beta chain comes out of a study of shared clonotypes between healthy human individuals. Study as a whole: For every donor, three CD4 naive, three CD4 memory, two CD8 naive and one CD8 memory plates were used.

As regards this clone: The target antigen is unknown.

Study-level results: Clonotype sharing among donors was thought likely to change with sequencing depth. Limitation of the genetic and exposure-history diversity represented came from the few donors.

The germline V and J ends were trimmed by 2 bases and 13 bases, with 15 bases remaining between them. The V gene's germline CDR1 is SGHAT and CDR2 FQNNGV. The CDR3 loop spans 14 amino acids. On sorted subsets, replicate PCRs used roughly 220 ng DNA, or roughly 30,000 T cell genomes. Sequencing used immunoSEQ multiplex PCR; TCRdb keeps in-frame clones, though not all of them. The sample consists of around 2.3 million clones, 90% to 96% of them appearing once. The sample was naive CD4+ T cells sorted from blood. The sample's subset: CD45RA+ positively selected. The receptor comes from a young man in good health. This chain joins TRBV11-2 and TRBJ1-6, with D possibly TRBD1 on 6 matching bases. The CDR3 loop reads CASSLYRVGNPLHF. CDR3 coding DNA: TGTGCCAGCAGCTTATACAGGGTGGGAAATCCCCTCCACTTT.